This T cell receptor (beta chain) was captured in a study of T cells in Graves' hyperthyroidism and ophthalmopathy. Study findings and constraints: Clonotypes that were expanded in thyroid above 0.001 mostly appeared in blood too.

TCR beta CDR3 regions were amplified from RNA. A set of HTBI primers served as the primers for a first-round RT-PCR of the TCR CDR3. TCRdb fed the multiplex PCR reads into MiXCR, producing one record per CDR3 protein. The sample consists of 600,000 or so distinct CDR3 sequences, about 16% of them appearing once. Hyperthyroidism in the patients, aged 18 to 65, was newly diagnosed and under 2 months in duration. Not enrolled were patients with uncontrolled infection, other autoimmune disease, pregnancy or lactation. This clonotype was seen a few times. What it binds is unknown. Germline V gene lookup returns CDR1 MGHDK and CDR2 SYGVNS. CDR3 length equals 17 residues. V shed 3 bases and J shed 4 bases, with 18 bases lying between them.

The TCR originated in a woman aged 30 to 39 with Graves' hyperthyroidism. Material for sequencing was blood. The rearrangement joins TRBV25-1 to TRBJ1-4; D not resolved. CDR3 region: CASSDQDSPPYNEKLFF. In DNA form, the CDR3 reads TGTGCCAGCAGTGATCAGGACTCTCCACCTTATAATGAAAAACTGTTTTTT.